The 2 T cell receptor beta chains in this list originate from one sample, sequenced in a study of control samples from healthy donors and cancer patients. Measured with immunoSEQ multiplex PCR; TCRdb has only the in-frame clones, and not every one. The repertoire holds 29,000 or so clones, with about 85% as singletons. The material sequenced was formalin-fixed, paraffin-embedded tissue. The source of these receptors is a female donor with melanoma.

The chain joins TRBV27 to TRBJ2-2, with 8 bases identical to TRBD2. This CDR3 contains 18 residues. V gave up 5 bases and J gave up 8 bases; unmatched junction bases: 19. Germline loops: CDR1 MNHEY, CDR2 SMNVEV (reference sequence). The CDR3 nucleotides read TGTGCCAGCAGTCCCTTTGCGGGAGGAGGAAGGGGGGCGGGGGAGCTGTTTTTT. Translation: CASSPFAGGGRGAGELFF.

The V gene is TRBV19, the J gene TRBJ1-5; D is perhaps TRBD1 (5 bases). This CDR3 has 13 amino acids. CDR1 is LNHDA and CDR2 is SQIVND in the germline V gene (reference sequence). The V gene lost 4 bases and the J gene lost 7 bases, with 11 bases spanning the gap. The CDR3 sequence is CASSSRALQPQHF. Written as DNA, the CDR3 is TGTGCCAGTAGTAGCAGGGCTTTACAGCCCCAGCATTTT.